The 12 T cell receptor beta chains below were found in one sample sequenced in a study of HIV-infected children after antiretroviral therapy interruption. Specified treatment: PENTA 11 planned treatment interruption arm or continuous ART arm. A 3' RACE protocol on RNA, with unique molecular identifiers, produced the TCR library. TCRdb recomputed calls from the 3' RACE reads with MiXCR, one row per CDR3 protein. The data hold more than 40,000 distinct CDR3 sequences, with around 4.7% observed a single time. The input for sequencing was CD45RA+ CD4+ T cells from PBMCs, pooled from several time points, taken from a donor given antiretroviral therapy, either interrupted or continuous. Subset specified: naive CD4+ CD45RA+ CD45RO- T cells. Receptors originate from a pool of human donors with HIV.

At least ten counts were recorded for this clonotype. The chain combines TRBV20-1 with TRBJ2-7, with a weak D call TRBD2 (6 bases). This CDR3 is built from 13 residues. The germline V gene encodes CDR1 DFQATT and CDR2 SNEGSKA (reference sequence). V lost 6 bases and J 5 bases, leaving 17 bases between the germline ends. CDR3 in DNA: TGCAGTGCCTACGGACCTACGGGGGACGAGCAGTACTTC. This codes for CSAYGPTGDEQYF.

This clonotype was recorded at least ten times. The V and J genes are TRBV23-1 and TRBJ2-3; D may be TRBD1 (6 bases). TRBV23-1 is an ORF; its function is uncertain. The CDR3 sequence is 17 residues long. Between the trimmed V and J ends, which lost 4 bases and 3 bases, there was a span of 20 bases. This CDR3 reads CASSPSTGQALTDTQYF. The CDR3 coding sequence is TGCGCCAGCAGTCCCTCGACAGGACAAGCATTAACAGATACGCAGTATTTT.

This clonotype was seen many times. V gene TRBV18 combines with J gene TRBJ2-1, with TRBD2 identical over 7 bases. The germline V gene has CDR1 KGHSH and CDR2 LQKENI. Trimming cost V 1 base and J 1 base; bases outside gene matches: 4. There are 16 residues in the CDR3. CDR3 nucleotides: TGTGCCAGCTCACCACTCGGGGGAGGGTCCTACAATGAGCAGTTCTTC. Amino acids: CASSPLGGGSYNEQFF.

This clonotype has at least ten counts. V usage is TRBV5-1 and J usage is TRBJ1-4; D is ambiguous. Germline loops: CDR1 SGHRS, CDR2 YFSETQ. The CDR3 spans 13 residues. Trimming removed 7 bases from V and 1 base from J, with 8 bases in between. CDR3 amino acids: CASSPGTNEKLFF. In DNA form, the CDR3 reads TGCGCCAGCTCCCCGGGAACTAATGAAAAACTGTTTTTT.

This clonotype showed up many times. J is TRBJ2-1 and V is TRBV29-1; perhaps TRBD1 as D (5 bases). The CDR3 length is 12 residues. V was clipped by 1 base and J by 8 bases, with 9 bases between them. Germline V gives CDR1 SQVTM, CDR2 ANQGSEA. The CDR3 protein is CSVEVQGDEQFF. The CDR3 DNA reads TGCAGCGTTGAAGTGCAGGGCGATGAGCAGTTCTTC.

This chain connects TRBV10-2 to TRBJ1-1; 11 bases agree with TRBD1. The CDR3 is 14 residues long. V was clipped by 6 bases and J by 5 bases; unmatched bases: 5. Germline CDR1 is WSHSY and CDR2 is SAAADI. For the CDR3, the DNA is TGCGCCAGCAGGGGACAGGGGGAAGGGACTGAAGCTTTCTTT. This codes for CASRGQGEGTEAFF.

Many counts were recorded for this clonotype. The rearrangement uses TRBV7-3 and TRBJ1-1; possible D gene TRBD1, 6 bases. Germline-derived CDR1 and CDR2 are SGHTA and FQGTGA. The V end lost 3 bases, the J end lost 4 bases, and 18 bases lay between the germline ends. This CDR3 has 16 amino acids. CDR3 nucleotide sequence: TGTGCCAGCAGCTTTTGGGGGGCCCCTGGGAGCACTGAAGCTTTCTTT. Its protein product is CASSFWGAPGSTEAFF.

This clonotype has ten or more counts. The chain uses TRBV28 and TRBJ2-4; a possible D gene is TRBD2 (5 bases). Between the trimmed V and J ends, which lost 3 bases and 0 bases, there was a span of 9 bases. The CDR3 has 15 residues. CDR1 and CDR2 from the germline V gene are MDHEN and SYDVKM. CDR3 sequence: CASSLSGIAKNIQYF. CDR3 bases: TGTGCCAGCAGTTTGTCCGGGATAGCCAAAAACATTCAGTACTTC.

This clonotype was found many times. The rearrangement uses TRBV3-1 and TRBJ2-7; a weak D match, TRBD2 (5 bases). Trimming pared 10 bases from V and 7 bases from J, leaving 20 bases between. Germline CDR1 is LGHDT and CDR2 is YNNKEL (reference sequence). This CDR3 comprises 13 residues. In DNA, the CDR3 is TGTGCCACTGACGACGGCGGGCCAGGAGAGCAGTACTTC. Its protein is CATDDGGPGEQYF.

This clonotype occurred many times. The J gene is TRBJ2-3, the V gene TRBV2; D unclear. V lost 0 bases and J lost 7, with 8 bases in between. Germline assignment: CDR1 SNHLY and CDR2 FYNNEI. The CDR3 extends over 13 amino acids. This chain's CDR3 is CASSEASRNTQYF. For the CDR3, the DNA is TGTGCCAGCAGTGAAGCTAGCAGAAATACGCAGTATTTT.

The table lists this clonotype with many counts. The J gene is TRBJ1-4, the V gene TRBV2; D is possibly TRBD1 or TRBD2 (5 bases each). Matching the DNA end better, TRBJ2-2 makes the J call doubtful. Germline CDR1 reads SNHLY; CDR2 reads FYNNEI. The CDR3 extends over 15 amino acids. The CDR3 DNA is TGTGCCAGCAGTGAGGGACGGCCGGGGAAAAGGGAGCTGTTTTTT. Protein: CASSEGRPGKRELFF.

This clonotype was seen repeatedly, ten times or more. In DNA form, the CDR3 reads TGTGCCTGGGGTGGGGCCTCGGCCTACGAGCAGTACTTC. Translated, it gives CAWGGASAYEQYF. V usage is TRBV30 and J usage is TRBJ2-7; D perhaps matches TRBD1 (5 bases). V lost 5 bases, J lost 2 bases, and 13 bases lay in between. CDR3 length equals 13 residues. CDR1 GTSNPN and CDR2 SVGIG come from the germline V gene (reference sequence).